This section outlines one TCR beta chain sequence together with its context. The record originates from a study of shared clonotypes between healthy human individuals. Background on the study: CD8 memory received one plate per donor, CD8 naive two, CD4 memory three and CD4 naive three.

Genomic DNA from each subset was divided evenly over several immunoSEQ plates. TCRdb's table, derived via immunoSEQ multiplex PCR, lists solely in-frame clones and lacks some. Of 2 million to 3 million clones in the sample, roughly nine tenths are singletons; the top ten hold over 0.12%. The V gene lost 2 bases and the J gene lost 3 bases, with 15 bases spanning the gap. Per the germline V gene, CDR1 is SGHTS and CDR2 is YDEGEE. The CDR3 sequence is 15 residues long. All donors were Caucasian adults living in Nashville, Tennessee. The TCR originated in a man between 18 and 35 years old in good health. This rearrangement joins TRBV5-8 to TRBJ2-7, with D tentatively TRBD1 or TRBD2 (5 bases each). Input material: naive CD4+ T cells sorted from blood. Regarding subset: CD45RA+ positively selected. Here the CDR3 DNA reads TGTGCCAGCAGCTTTCTTGGGACGTGGGGCTACGAGCAGTACTTC. Its translation: CASSFLGTWGYEQYF.